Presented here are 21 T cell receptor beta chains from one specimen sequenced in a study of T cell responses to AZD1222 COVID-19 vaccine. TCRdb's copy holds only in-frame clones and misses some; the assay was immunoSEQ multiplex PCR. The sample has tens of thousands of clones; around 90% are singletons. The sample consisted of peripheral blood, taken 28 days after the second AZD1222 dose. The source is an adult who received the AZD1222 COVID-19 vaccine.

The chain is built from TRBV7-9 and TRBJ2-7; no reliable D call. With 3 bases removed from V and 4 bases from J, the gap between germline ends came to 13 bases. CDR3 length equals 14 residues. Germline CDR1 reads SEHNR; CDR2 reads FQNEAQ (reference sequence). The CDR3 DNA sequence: TGTGCCAGCAGCTTCGACTCTCTCCGGTACGAGCAGTACTTC. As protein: CASSFDSLRYEQYF. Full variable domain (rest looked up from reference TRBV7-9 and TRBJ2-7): DTGVSQNPRHKITKRGQNVTFRCDPISEHNRLYWYRQTLGQGPEFLTYFQNEAQLEKSRLLSDRFSAERPKGSFSTLEIQRTEQGDSAMYLCASSFDSLRYEQYFGPGTRLTVT.

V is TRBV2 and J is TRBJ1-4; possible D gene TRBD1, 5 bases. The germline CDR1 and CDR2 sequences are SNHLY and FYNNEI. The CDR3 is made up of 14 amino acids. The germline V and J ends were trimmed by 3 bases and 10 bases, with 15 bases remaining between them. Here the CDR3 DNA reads TGTGCCAGCAGTGATAACGGTGAGGGGCGAAAACTGTTTTTT. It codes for CASSDNGEGRKLFF.

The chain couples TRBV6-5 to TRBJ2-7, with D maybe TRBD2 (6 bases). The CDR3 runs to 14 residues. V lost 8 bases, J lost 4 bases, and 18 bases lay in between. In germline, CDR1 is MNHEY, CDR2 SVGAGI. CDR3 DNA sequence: TGTGCCAGCGGACGGGAGCAGGGTGCGTACGAGCAGTACTTC. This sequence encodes CASGREQGAYEQYF.

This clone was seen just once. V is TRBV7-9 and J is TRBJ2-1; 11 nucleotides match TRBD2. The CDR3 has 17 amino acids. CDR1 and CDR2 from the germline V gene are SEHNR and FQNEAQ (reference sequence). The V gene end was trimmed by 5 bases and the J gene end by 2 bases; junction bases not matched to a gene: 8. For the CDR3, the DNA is TGTGCCAGCAGCCCTTATGGGACTAGCGGAGCCTACAATGAGCAGTTCTTC. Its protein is CASSPYGTSGAYNEQFF.

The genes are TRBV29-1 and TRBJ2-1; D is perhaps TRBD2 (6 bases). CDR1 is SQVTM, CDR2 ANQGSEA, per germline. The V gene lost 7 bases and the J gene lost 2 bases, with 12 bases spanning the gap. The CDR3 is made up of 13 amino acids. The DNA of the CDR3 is TGCAGCGCTGATGGGGGGACCTACAATGAGCAGTTCTTC. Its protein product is CSADGGTYNEQFF.

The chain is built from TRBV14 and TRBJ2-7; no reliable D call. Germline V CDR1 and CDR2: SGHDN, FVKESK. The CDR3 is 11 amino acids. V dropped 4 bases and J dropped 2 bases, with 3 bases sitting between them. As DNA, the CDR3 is TGTGCCAGCAGCCGGACCTACGAGCAGTACTTC. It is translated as CASSRTYEQYF. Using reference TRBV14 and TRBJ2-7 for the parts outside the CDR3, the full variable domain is EAGVTQFPSHSVIEKGQTVTLRCDPISGHDNLYWYRRVMGKEIKFLLHFVKESKQDESGMPNNRFLAERTGGTYSTLKVQPAELEDSGVYFCASSRTYEQYFGPGTRLTVT.

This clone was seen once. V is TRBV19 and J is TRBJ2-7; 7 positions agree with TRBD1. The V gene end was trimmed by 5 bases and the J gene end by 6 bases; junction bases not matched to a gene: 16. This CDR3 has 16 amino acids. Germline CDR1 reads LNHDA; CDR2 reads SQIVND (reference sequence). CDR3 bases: TGTGCCAGTAGTCCCCGCCGCGCTGACAGGGTGTCCGAGCAGTACTTC. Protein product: CASSPRRADRVSEQYF.

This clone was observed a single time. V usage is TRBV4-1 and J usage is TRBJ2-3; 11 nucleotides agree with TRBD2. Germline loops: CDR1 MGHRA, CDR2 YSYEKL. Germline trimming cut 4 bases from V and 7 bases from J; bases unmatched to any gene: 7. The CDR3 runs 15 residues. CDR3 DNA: TGCGCCAGCAGCCTAACTAGCGGGAGTTTCAATACGCAGTATTTT. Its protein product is CASSLTSGSFNTQYF.

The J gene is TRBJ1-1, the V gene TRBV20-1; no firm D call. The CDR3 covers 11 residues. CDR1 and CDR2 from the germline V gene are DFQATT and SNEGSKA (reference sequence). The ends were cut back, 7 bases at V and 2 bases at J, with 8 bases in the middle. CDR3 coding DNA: TGCAGTGTTACAGTTAACACTGAAGCTTTCTTT. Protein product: CSVTVNTEAFF.

This CDR3 reads CASSPQQESTDTQYF. The CDR3 DNA reads as TGTGCCAGCTCACCACAACAAGAGAGCACAGATACGCAGTATTTT. The rearrangement uses TRBV18 and TRBJ2-3; no firm D call. Deletions cut 1 base from V and 0 bases from J, with 8 bases between. Germline V gene data show CDR1 as KGHSH and CDR2 as LQKENI. The CDR3 totals 15 residues.

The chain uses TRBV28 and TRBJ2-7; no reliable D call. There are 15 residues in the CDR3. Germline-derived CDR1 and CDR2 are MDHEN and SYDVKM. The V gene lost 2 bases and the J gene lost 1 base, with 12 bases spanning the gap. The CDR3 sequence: CASSLASEKSYEQYF. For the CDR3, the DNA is TGTGCCAGCAGTTTAGCGTCCGAGAAATCCTACGAGCAGTACTTC. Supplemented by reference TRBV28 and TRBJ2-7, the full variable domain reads DVKVTQSSRYLVKRTGEKVFLECVQDMDHENMFWYRQDPGLGLRLIYFSYDVKMKEKGDIPEGYSVSREKKERFSLILESASTNQTSMYLCASSLASEKSYEQYFGPGTRLTVT.

The CDR3 DNA is TGTGCCAGCAGCCGACTAGTTGTCGTAGATACGCAGTATTTT. Protein sequence: CASSRLVVVDTQYF. The chain carries TRBV9 and TRBJ2-3, with D possibly TRBD2 on 6 matching bases. V dropped 4 bases and J dropped 5 bases, with 14 bases sitting between them. The germline V gene encodes CDR1 SGDLS and CDR2 YYNGEE. The CDR3 consists of 14 residues. Full variable domain (missing parts from reference TRBV9 and TRBJ2-3): DSGVTQTPKHLITATGQRVTLRCSPRSGDLSVYWYQQSLDQGLQFLIQYYNGEERAKGNILERFSAQQFPDLHSELNLSSLELGDSALYFCASSRLVVVDTQYFGPGTRLTVL.

CDR3 nucleotide sequence: TGTGCCAGCAGCCGGGGGACAACTAATGAAAAACTGTTTTTT. Amino acids: CASSRGTTNEKLFF. The rearrangement joins TRBV6-5 to TRBJ1-4; tentative D call: TRBD1 (5 bases). This CDR3 is 14 amino acids long. The V end lost 6 bases, the J end lost 0 bases, and 8 bases lay between the germline ends. The germline gives CDR1 MNHEY, CDR2 SVGAGI.

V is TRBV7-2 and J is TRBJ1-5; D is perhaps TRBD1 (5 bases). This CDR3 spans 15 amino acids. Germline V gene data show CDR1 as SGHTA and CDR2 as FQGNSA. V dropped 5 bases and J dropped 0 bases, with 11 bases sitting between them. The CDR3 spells CASSRDYYSNQPQHF. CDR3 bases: TGTGCCAGCAGCCGGGACTATTATAGCAATCAGCCCCAGCATTTT. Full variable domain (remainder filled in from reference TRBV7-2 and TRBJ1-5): GAGVSQSPSNKVTEKGKDVELRCDPISGHTALYWYRQSLGQGLEFLIYFQGNSAPDKSGLPSDRFSAERTGGSVSTLTIQRTQQEDSAVYLCASSRDYYSNQPQHFGDGTRLSIL.

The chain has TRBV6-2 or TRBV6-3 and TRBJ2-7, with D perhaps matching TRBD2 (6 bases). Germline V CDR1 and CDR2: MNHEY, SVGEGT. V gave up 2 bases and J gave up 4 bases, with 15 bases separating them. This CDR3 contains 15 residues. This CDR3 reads CASSYPPFGGYEQYF. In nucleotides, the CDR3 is TGTGCCAGCAGTTACCCTCCGTTCGGGGGTTACGAGCAGTACTTC.

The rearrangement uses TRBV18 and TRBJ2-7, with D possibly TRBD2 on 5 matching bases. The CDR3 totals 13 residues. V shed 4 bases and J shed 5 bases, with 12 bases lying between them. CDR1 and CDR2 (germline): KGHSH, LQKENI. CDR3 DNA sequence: TGTGCCAGCTCACTCTCCCTAGCCGACGAGCAGTACTTC. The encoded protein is CASSLSLADEQYF.

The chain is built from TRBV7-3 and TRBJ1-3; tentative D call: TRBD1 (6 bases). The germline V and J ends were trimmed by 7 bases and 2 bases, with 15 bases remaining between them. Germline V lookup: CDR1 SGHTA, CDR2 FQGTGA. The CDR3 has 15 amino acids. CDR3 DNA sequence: TGTGCCAGCACCCCGGACAGATCACCTGGAAACACCATATATTTT. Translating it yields CASTPDRSPGNTIYF.

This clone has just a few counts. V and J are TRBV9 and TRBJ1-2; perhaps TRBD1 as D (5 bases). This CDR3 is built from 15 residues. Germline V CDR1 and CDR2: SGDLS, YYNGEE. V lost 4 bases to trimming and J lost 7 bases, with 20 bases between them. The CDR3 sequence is CASSYQSGGMGGYTF. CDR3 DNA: TGTGCCAGCAGCTACCAATCGGGGGGAATGGGTGGCTACACCTTC.

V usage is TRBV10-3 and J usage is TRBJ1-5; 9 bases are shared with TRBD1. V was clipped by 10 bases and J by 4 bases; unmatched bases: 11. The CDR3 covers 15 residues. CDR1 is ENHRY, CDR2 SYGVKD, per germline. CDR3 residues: CATGQGLETNQPQHF. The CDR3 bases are TGTGCCACGGGACAGGGCTTGGAGACTAATCAGCCCCAGCATTTT.

The CDR3 sequence: CASRSSGTGWAYGYTF. CDR3 DNA sequence: TGTGCCAGCAGATCCTCCGGGACAGGGTGGGCCTATGGCTACACCTTC. The chain is built from TRBV5-4 and TRBJ1-2; 9 nucleotides agree with TRBD1. Per germline, CDR1 SGHNT and CDR2 YYREEE (reference sequence). The junction had 12 bases not matched to a gene; V was cut back by 5 bases and J by 4 bases. The CDR3 is made up of 16 amino acids.

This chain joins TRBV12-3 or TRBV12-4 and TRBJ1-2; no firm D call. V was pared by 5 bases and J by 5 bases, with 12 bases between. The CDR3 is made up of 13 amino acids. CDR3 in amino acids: CASSAQAGYGYTF. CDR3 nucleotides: TGTGCCAGCAGTGCCCAGGCTGGTTATGGCTACACCTTC.